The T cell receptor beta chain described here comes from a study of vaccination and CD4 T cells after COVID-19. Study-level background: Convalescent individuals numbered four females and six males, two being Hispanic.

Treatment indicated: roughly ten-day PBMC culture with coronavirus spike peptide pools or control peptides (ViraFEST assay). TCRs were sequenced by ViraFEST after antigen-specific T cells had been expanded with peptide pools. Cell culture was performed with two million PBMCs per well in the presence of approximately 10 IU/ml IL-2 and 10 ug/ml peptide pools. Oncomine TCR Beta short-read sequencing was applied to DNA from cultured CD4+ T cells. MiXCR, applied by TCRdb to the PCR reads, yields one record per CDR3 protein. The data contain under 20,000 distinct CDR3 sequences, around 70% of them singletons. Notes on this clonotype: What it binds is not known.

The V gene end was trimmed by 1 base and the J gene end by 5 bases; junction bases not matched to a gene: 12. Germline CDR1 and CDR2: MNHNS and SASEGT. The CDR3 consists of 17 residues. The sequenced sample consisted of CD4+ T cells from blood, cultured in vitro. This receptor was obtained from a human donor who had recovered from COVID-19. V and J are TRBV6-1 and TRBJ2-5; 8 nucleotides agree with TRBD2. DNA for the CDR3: TGTGCCAGCAGTGAAGGGTGGACGGGAGGGCGGCGGGAGACCCAGTACTTC. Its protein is CASSEGWTGGRRETQYF.